This T cell receptor (beta chain) was identified during a study of blood T cells in healthy people across ages. Germline-derived CDR1 and CDR2 are LNHDA and SQIVND (reference sequence). Trimming cost V 1 base and J 5 bases, with 11 bases left between them. The CDR3 has 14 residues. A second about 6 to 11 cycle PCR used barcoded and J-beta primers. TCRdb passed the 5' RACE reads through MiXCR, listing each CDR3 protein once. The repertoire includes 760,000 or so distinct CDR3 sequences, 20% to 30% of them detected once, and roughly a tenth sits in the top ten. These sequences were also reported in another study, on T cells of mothers and their children. That source notes: Several million TCR beta reads per child versus over 8.5 million per mother.

The sample comprised blood. This TCR was recovered from a boy aged 10-17 years in good health. The J gene is TRBJ1-2, the V gene TRBV19; no firm D call. CDR3 coding DNA: TGTGCCAGTAGTATAGGGGCGACGGGGTATGGCTACACCTTC. Translation: CASSIGATGYGYTF.